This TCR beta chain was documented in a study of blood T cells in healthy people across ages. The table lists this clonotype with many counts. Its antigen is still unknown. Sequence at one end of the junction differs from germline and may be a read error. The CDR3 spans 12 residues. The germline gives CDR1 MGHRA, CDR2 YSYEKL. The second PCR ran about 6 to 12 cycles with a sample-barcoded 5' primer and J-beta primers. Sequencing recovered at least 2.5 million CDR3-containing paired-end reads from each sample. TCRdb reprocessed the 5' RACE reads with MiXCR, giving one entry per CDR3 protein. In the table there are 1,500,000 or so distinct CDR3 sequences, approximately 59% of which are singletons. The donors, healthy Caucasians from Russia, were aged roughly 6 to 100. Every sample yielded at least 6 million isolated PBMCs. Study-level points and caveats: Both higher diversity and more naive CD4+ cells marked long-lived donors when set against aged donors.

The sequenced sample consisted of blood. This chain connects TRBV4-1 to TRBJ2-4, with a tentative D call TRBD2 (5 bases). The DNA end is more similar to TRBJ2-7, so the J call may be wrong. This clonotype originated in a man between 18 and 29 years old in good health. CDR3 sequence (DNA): TGTGCCAGCAGCCAAGTAGGAGGCGAGCAGTACTTC. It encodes CASSQVGGEQYF.